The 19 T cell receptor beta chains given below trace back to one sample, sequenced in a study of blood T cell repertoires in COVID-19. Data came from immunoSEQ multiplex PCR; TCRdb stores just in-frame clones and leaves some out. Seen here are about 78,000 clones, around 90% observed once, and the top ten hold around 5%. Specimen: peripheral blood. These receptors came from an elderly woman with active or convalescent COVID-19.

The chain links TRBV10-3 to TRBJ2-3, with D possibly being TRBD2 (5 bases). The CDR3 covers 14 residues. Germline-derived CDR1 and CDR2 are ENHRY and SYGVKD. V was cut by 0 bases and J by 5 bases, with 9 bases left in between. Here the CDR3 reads CAISESLREDTQYF. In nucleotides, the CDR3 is TGTGCCATCAGTGAGTCGCTCCGGGAAGATACGCAGTATTTT.

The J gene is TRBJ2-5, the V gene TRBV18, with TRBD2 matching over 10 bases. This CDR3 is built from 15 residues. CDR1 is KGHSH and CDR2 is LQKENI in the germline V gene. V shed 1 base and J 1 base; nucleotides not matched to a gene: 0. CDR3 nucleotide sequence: TGTGCCAGCTCACCACAGCGGGGGGGCCAAGAGACCCAGTACTTC. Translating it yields CASSPQRGGQETQYF.

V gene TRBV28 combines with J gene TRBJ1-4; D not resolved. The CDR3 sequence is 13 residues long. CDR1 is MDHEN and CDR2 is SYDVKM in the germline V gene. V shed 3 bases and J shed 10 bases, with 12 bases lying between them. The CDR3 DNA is TGTGCCAGCAGTTTGGGCAGTGAGGGAAAACTGTTTTTT. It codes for CASSLGSEGKLFF.

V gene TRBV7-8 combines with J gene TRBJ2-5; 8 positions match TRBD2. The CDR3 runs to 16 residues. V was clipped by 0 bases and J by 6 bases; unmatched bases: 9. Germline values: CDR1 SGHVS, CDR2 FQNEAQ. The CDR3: CASSLAPSGSRKTQYF. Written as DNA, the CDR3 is TGTGCCAGCAGCTTAGCGCCGAGCGGGAGTAGGAAGACCCAGTACTTC.

CDR3 protein: CASSRAGTGGGEQFF. The CDR3 DNA is TGTGCCAGCAGCCGCGCCGGGACAGGGGGGGGTGAGCAGTTCTTC. V gene TRBV3-1 (or the pseudogene TRBV3-2) combines with J gene TRBJ2-1, with 11 bases aligning to TRBD1. With V trimmed by 4 bases and J by 9 bases, 8 bases remained unmatched. This CDR3 region has 15 residues. Germline CDR1 is LGHDT and CDR2 is YNNKEL (reference sequence).

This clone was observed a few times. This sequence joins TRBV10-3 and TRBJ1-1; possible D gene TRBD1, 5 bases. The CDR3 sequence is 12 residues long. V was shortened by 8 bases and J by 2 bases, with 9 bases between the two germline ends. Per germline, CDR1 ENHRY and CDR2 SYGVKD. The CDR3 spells CAISQGNTEAFF. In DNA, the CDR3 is TGTGCCATCTCTCAGGGAAACACTGAAGCTTTCTTT.

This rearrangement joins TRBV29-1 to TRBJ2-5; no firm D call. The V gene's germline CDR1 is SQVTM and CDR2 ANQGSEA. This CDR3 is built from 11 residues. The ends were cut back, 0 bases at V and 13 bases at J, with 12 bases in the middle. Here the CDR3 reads CSVEEGAPRYF. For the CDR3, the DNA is TGCAGCGTTGAAGAGGGCGCCCCCCGGTACTTC.

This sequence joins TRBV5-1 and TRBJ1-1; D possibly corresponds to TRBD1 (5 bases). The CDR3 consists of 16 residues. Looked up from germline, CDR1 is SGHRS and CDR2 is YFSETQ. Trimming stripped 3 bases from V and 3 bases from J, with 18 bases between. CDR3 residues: CASSSGALGLHTEAFF. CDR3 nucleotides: TGCGCCAGCAGCTCAGGAGCTCTGGGGCTTCACACTGAAGCTTTCTTT.

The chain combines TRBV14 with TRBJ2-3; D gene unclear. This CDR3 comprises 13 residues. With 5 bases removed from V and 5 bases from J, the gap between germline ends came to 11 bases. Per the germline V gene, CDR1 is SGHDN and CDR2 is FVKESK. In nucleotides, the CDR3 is TGTGCCAGCAGCTCCCCATCGGGAGATACGCAGTATTTT. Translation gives CASSSPSGDTQYF. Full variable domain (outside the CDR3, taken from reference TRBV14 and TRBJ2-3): EAGVTQFPSHSVIEKGQTVTLRCDPISGHDNLYWYRRVMGKEIKFLLHFVKESKQDESGMPNNRFLAERTGGTYSTLKVQPAELEDSGVYFCASSSPSGDTQYFGPGTRLTVL.

CDR3 residues: CASSQDRGKYGYTF. The CDR3 DNA follows: TGTGCCAGCAGCCAAGACAGGGGGAAGTATGGCTACACCTTC. The V call is TRBV9, the J call TRBJ1-2; 9 nucleotides agree with TRBD1. The CDR3 extends over 14 amino acids. Germline CDR1 and CDR2: SGDLS and YYNGEE. Trimming cost V 4 bases and J 5 bases; bases outside gene matches: 6.

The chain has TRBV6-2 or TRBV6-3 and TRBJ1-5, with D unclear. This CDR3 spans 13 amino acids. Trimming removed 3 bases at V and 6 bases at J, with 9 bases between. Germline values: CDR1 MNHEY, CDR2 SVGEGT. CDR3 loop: CASSYVAGQPQHF. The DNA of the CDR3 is TGTGCCAGCAGTTATGTTGCAGGTCAGCCCCAGCATTTT.

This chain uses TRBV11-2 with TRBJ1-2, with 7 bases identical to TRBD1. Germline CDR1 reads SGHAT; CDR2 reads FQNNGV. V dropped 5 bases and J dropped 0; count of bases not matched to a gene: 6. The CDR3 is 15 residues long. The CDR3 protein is CASSHPGTANYGYTF. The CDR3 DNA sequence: TGTGCCAGCAGCCATCCCGGGACAGCTAACTATGGCTACACCTTC.

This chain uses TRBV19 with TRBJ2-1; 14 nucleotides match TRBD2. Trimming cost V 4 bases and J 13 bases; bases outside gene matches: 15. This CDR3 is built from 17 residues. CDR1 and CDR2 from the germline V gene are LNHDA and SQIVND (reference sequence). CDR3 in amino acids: CASSTSSGTSGRLDQFF. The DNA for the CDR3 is TGTGCCAGTAGTACCTCCTCCGGGACTAGCGGGAGACTCGATCAGTTCTTC.

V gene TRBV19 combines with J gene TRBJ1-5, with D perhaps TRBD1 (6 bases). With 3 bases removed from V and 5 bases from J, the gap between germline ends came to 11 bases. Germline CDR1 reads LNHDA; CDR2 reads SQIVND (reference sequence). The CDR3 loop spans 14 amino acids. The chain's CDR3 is CASSIQGMDQPQHF. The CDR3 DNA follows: TGTGCCAGTAGTATCCAGGGGATGGATCAGCCCCAGCATTTT.

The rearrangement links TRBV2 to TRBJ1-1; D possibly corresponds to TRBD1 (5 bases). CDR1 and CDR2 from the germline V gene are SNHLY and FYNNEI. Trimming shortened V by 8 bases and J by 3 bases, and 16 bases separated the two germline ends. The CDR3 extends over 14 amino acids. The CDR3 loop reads CASDFQGSDTEAFF. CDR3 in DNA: TGTGCCAGCGATTTCCAGGGATCGGACACTGAAGCTTTCTTT.

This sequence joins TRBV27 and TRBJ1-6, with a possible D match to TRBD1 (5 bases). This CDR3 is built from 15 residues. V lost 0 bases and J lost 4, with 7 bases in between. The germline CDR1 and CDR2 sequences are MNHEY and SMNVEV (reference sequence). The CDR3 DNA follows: TGTGCCAGCAGTTTATCAACAGGTTATAATTCACCCCTCCACTTT. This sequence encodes CASSLSTGYNSPLHF.

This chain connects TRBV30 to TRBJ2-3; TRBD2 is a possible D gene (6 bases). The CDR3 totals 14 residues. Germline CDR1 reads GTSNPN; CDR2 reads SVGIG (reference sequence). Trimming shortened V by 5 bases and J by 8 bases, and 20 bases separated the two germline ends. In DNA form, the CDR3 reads TGTGCCTGGGGCGAGGGCGGGGCGTGGGGTACGCAGTATTTT. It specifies CAWGEGGAWGTQYF.

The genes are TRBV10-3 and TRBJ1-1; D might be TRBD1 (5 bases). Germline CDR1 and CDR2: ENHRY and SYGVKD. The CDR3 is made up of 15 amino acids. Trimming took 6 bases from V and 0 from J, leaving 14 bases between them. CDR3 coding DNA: TGTGCCATCAGCCCAGCACGGGGGTTGAACACTGAAGCTTTCTTT. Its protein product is CAISPARGLNTEAFF.

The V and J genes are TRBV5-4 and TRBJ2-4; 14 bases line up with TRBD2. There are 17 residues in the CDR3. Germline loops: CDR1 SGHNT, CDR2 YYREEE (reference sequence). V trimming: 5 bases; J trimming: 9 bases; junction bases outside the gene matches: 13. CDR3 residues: CASSRAGTSGSDGIQYF. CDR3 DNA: TGTGCCAGCAGTAGAGCTGGGACTAGCGGGAGCGACGGCATTCAGTACTTC.